A single sample gave rise to the 10 T cell receptor beta chains below, sequenced in a study of T cells expressing NK-cell markers. For each CDR3 protein, TCRdb gives one entry from its re-call of the 5' RACE reads, without DNA. Its table records roughly 180,000 distinct CDR3 sequences. Sample: blood T cells: a sorted CD56 or NKG2C T cell subset, CD4+ or CD8+ T cells, or bulk PBMC T cells (not recorded which). The receptors originated from a man between 18 and 69 years old in good health.

This rearrangement joins TRBV5-1 to TRBJ2-7. Germline V gene sequence: CDR1 SGHRS, CDR2 YFSETQ. This CDR3 has 13 residues. CDR3 sequence: CASSQQTSYEQYF.

The V gene is TRBV15, the J gene TRBJ2-3; TCRdb selects TRBD2, and the lack of DNA leaves this call unchecked. Germline assignment: CDR1 LNHNV and CDR2 YYDKDF (reference sequence). The CDR3 sequence is 16 residues long. The CDR3 is CATSREGTSLADTQYF.

The gene calls are TRBV2 and TRBJ1-2; TCRdb's D call of TRBD1 is untestable without DNA. The CDR3 extends over 14 amino acids. Per germline, CDR1 SNHLY and CDR2 FYNNEI. The CDR3 loop is CASSEGQGGYGYTF.

The V gene is TRBV19, the J gene TRBJ2-3. The CDR3 is made up of 13 amino acids. Germline V gene sequence: CDR1 LNHDA, CDR2 SQIVND (reference sequence). CDR3 in amino acids: CASIGGDTDTQYF.

This chain links TRBV7-8 with TRBJ2-7; TCRdb's D call of TRBD1 is untestable without DNA. The CDR3 totals 16 residues. The germline V gene encodes CDR1 SGHVS and CDR2 FQNEAQ. This chain's CDR3 is CASSLNTGGVAYEQYF. The full variable domain, rest sourced from reference TRBV7-8 and TRBJ2-7, is GAGVSQSPRYKVAKRGQDVALRCDPISGHVSLFWYQQALGQGPEFLTYFQNEAQLDKSGLPSDRFFAERPEGSVSTLKIQRTQQEDSAVYLCASSLNTGGVAYEQYFGPGTRLTVT.

The rearrangement joins TRBV23-1 to TRBJ2-3; no DNA is available, so the TRBD2 call from TCRdb remains unchecked. TRBV23-1 is given ORF status, its function remaining uncertain. This CDR3 is built from 17 residues. The CDR3 protein is CASSQSHPSGGTDTQYF.

The chain's CDR3 is CASSPSGQSNQPQHF. The V call is TRBV7-9, the J call TRBJ1-5; TCRdb returns TRBD1, unconfirmable since there is no DNA. The germline CDR1 and CDR2 sequences are SEHNR and FQNEAQ (reference sequence). This CDR3 is built from 15 residues.

The chain recombines TRBV6-5 with TRBJ2-3; TCRdb designates TRBD1, a call that cannot be tested without DNA. The CDR3 covers 17 residues. Germline CDR1 reads MNHEY; CDR2 reads SVGAGI. The CDR3 loop reads CASSSPSGRGRTDTQYF.

The V call is TRBV18, the J call TRBJ2-3. The CDR3 loop spans 15 amino acids. The germline V gene has CDR1 KGHSH and CDR2 LQKENI. This CDR3 reads CASSLTGWGTDTQYF. The variable domain in full, with the rest retrieved from reference TRBV18 and TRBJ2-3, is NAGVMQNPRHLVRRRGQEARLRCSPMKGHSHVYWYRQLPEEGLKFMVYLQKENIIDESGMPKERFSAEFPKEGPSILRIQQVVRGDSAAYFCASSLTGWGTDTQYFGPGTRLTVL.

The chain recombines TRBV4-2 with TRBJ2-5. From germline, CDR1 is LGHNA and CDR2 YNFKEQ. The CDR3 is 14 residues long. The CDR3 spells CASSQDAYQETQYF.